This T cell receptor beta chain was captured in a study of T cells after yellow fever vaccination. Germline values: CDR1 DFQATT, CDR2 SNEGSKA (reference sequence). This CDR3 comprises 12 residues. Between the trimmed V and J ends, which lost 3 bases and 3 bases, there was a span of 7 bases. TCRdb analysed the 5' RACE reads with MiXCR anew, one entry per CDR3 protein. The sample lists some 49,000 distinct CDR3 sequences; over 5.5% were seen once. This clonotype was detected ten times or more. This clonotype was obtained from a man younger than 45 who received the YFV17D yellow fever vaccine. The sequences come from PBMCs, either bulk or a sorted T-cell subset (CD4+, CD8+, memory, or dextramer-sorted; not recorded which), collected 45 days after the yellow fever booster vaccination. The chain links TRBV20-1 to TRBJ2-3; the D is unclear. In nucleotides, the CDR3 is TGCAGTGCTAGTAGTCTTACAGATACGCAGTATTTT. It specifies CSASSLTDTQYF.